This T cell receptor (beta chain) emerged from a study of molecular identifiers for immune sequencing clone quantification. Bulk TCR library preparation followed previously described methods with listed TCR primers. TCRdb called the PCR reads again in MiXCR, with one record for every CDR3 protein. The sample has about 640,000 distinct CDR3 sequences, just under 20% seen once; the top ten hold around 0.9%. Isolation of naive CD8 T cells was achieved by sorting on a CD8+CD4-CCR7+CD45RA+ phenotype. Germline trimming cut 2 bases from V and 7 bases from J; bases unmatched to any gene: 9. The CDR3 loop spans 16 amino acids. Germline CDR1 and CDR2: ENHRY and SYGVKD.

V is TRBV10-3 and J is TRBJ2-1; 9 bases match TRBD2. Sequencing was performed on naive CD8+ T cells from blood, with Jurkat cell RNA spiked in. Subset here: FACS-sorted CD8+CD4-CCR7+CD45RA+ naive T cells. This sequence originates from a human donor in good health. Some libraries in this study had Jurkat cell RNA spiked in. The CDR3 nucleotides are TGTGCCATCAGTGAGGTGGGCGGGGGGGCCTGGAATGAGCAGTTCTTC. This gives the protein CAISEVGGGAWNEQFF.